This TCR beta chain derives from a study of blood T cells in healthy people across ages (dated by TCRdb to between 2014 and 2016). General notes on the study: In model experiments, template switching captured about one uniquely barcoded TCR beta cDNA molecule for every two T cells. Using the same blood draw, the study looked at two additional independent replicas of 1 million unique cDNA reads for two donors, one aged 18 to 30 and the other aged 80 or older. Four age groups were formed from the donors: young (average roughly 15 years), middle-aged (approximately 41), aged (about 68) and long-lived (about 75). To track age-related changes in TCR beta repertoire diversity, the study relied on deep sequencing normalized with unique cDNA molecular identifiers. On the study overall, not on this receptor specifically: As age increased, observed TCR beta diversity per million T cells dropped in a roughly linear way, and a significant reduction was already evident by age about 36. Because donor CMV infection status was unknown, age-related changes in expanded clonotypes were potentially confounded. Compared with the aged group, more naive CD4+ T cells, fewer expanded clones and increased TCR diversity were shown by the long-lived group, suggesting age selection. Total diversity estimates from one million sequenced T cells were considered lower bounds and underestimates. Conclusive comparison of naive and antigen-experienced compartments was prevented by the profiling of bulk unsorted PBMCs. The percentage of naive T cells measured by flow cytometry correlated strongly with observed TCR beta diversity.

The 39 donors, aged roughly 6 to 90 years, were systemically healthy Caucasian individuals from Russia. Roughly 10 milliliters of peripheral blood were drawn from each donor into EDTA-treated Vacutainer tubes. Ficoll-Paque density-gradient centrifugation was used to isolate PBMCs, with at least 6 million per sample. Trizol reagent was used to extract total RNA from PBMCs, with at least 6 micrograms per sample. For every donor, flow cytometry on a PBMC aliquot measured the percentage of naive CD45RAhigh/CD27high T cells. Worth noting for this clonotype: It has no known antigen specificity. No quality values exist for individual bases; no much larger clone is one base distant.

The library was prepared using 5' RACE. TCRdb records Illumina HiSeq 2500 as the sequencer. A second PCR of roughly 6 to 11 cycles was run with a J-beta primer mix and a sample-barcoded 5' primer. A unique molecular identifier was introduced onto each TCR beta cDNA molecule by a template-switch 5' adaptor carrying 12 random nucleotides. At least 2.5 million CDR3-containing paired-end reads were obtained from each sample. The Mint cDNA synthesis kit, primed by a TRBC-specific oligonucleotide, was used to synthesize first-strand cDNA from all RNA. After uracil-DNA glycosylase treatment, a first 18-cycle PCR used universal primers M1SS and BC2_uni_R on all cDNA. Concerning the study's data processing: Each sample was normalized by randomly selecting 1 million high-quality reads, each carrying a distinct molecular identifier. Instead of being binned into consensus sequences, reads that shared molecular identifiers were thrown out. MiTCR, with a Q25 quality threshold and the strictest error-elimination algorithm, was used for CDR3 identification, clonotype clustering and error correction. A nonparametric unseen species model with Euler transformation was used to estimate lower-bound total TCR beta diversity. In TCRdb, the public reads were trimmed at Q25 with fastp and aligned with MiXCR, with productive beta chains retained. All rows with the same CDR3 protein become a single entry with the most common DNA and genes. V and J calls and clone size were set by TCRdb, not the authors. The sample profile shows 550,000 to 650,000 distinct CDR3 sequences; approximately 26% of them were found once. Clones ranked in the top ten supply about 3.3% of the sample.

From the germline V gene, CDR1 is SGDLS and CDR2 is YYNGEE. The CDR3, cysteine through phenylalanine, is 15 amino acids long. Kept here is only the CDR3 DNA, which spans 45 bases and is read in frame from base 1. These data were also filed under a second study, of T cells of mothers and their children. As the second paper documents: Nine systemically healthy Caucasian individuals, comprising three mothers and their six children, were included as donors. cDNA synthesis consumed the entire amount of extracted RNA, loaded at about 1.5 ug RNA in each 15 ul reaction. In the second PCR, the M1S primer introduced both the sample barcodes and 2-4 random nucleotides. Over 8.5 million TCR beta CDR3 reads were obtained for each mother, and 2.5 million to 3 million reads were obtained for each child. Thymic selection shapes the output of TCR recombination in a similar way in related and unrelated pairs, and inherited differences have a minor effect. Normalized repertoire overlap was always found to be slightly, but never significantly, higher in related mother-child pairs than in unrelated mother-child pairs. Persistent microchimeric T cell clones were not detected, at a sensitivity of approximately 100 clones per million clonotypes. To look for features that set related mother-child pairs apart from unrelated individuals, the researchers ran deep NGS to compare the TCR beta repertoires of mothers and children. Mothers averaged about 37 +/- 4 years of age and children averaged approximately 11 +/- 4 years. Libraries were sequenced on Illumina HiSeq 2000 with 100+100 nt paired-end reads after adapter ligation with NEBNext reagents. To prevent cross-contamination, the mother and child libraries were prepared a month apart and were sequenced in separate runs. Each donor had between about 450,000 and 2,100,000 distinct TCR beta clonotypes identified. Naive TCR beta clonotypes were estimated from low-frequency clonotypes matched to each donor's FACS-determined naive share, without sorting.

The origin of this receptor is a boy aged 2 to 10 in good health. This chain joins TRBV9 to TRBJ2-5; TRBD2 could be the D gene, as 5 bases match. TRBJ2-7 explains the end of the DNA better; the J call may be wrong. The specimen was blood. In nucleotide form, the sequence is TGTGCCAGCAGCCGACGGGAAGGTATACTCTACGAGCAGTACTTC. Its amino acids are CASSRREGILYEQYF.